The next 3 T cell receptor beta chains were all read from a single sample in a study of shared clonotypes between healthy human individuals. The data were produced by immunoSEQ multiplex PCR, yet TCRdb's version contains in-frame clones alone and is incomplete. The sample lists about 470,000 clones; roughly 77% were seen once. The material sequenced was PBMCs. The receptor source for this set is a woman in her forties in good health. Some clones in this sample may be carry-over from other donors' samples.

This clone turned up a few times. Other nucleotide sequences from this sample produce the same CDR3. The chain recombines TRBV29-1 with TRBJ1-3; D not resolved. The germline CDR1 and CDR2 sequences are SQVTM and ANQGSEA. The CDR3 loop spans 11 amino acids. V was pared by 4 bases and J by 1 base, with 2 bases between. The DNA for the CDR3 is TGCAGCGTTGCGTCTGGAAACACCATATATTTT. It encodes CSVASGNTIYF.

The chain links TRBV5-6 to TRBJ2-2; D call uncertain. The CDR3 sequence is 13 residues long. Germline loops: CDR1 SGHDT, CDR2 YYEEEE. The V and J ends lost 1 base and 4 bases respectively, with 5 bases between them. In DNA, the CDR3 is TGTGCCAGCAGCTTGCTAACCACCGGGGAGCTGTTTTTT. It codes for CASSLLTTGELFF.

This sequence joins TRBV28 and TRBJ1-1; unclear D gene. The V gene's germline CDR1 is MDHEN and CDR2 SYDVKM. V gave up 6 bases and J gave up 4 bases, with 6 bases separating them. CDR3 length equals 11 residues. In DNA, the CDR3 is TGTGCCAGCAGCCGAAGCACTGAAGCTTTCTTT. It is translated as CASSRSTEAFF.